Shown below are 24 T cell receptor beta chains from a single sample sequenced in a study of vaccination and CD4 T cells after COVID-19. Treatment indicated: approximately 10-day PBMC culture with coronavirus spike peptide pools or control peptides (ViraFEST assay). Sequence data for DNA of cultured CD4+ T cells were generated by the Oncomine TCR Beta short-read assay. TCRdb redid the calling of the PCR reads with MiXCR, one entry per CDR3 protein. There are about 25,000 distinct CDR3 sequences in the sample; roughly 49% occur only once, and 6% to 7.5% lies in the top ten. These receptors' targets are unknown. Material for sequencing was CD4+ T cells from blood, cultured in vitro. Receptors were obtained from a human donor who had recovered from COVID-19.

V is TRBV12-3 or TRBV12-4 and J is TRBJ1-2, with D possibly TRBD1 on 5 matching bases. The CDR3 length is 16 residues. V was shortened by 3 bases and J by 4 bases, with 18 bases between the two germline ends. DNA of the CDR3: TGTGCCAGCAGTTTCGGGGGGAAGTCTGGCCTCTATGGCTACACCTTC. Translation gives CASSFGGKSGLYGYTF.

The chain carries TRBV6-1 and TRBJ2-2; D call uncertain. This CDR3 is built from 14 residues. V lost 6 bases, J lost 2 bases, and 10 bases lay in between. Germline assignment: CDR1 MNHNS and CDR2 SASEGT. This CDR3 is CASRATYNTGELFF. For the CDR3, the DNA is TGTGCCAGCAGGGCGACTTATAACACCGGGGAGCTGTTTTTT.

The rearrangement links TRBV11-2 to TRBJ1-6; D call uncertain. The CDR3 runs 14 residues. CDR1 is SGHAT and CDR2 is FQNNGV in the germline V gene. V dropped 5 bases and J dropped 10 bases, with 15 bases sitting between them. The CDR3 loop is CASSIKGYGSPLHF. The CDR3 bases are TGTGCCAGCAGCATAAAGGGTTATGGATCACCCCTCCACTTT. The full variable domain, with the rest looked up from reference TRBV11-2 and TRBJ1-6, is EAGVAQSPRYKIIEKRQSVAFWCNPISGHATLYWYQQILGQGPKLLIQFQNNGVVDDSQLPKDRFSAERLKGVDSTLKIQPAKLEDSAVYLCASSIKGYGSPLHFGNGTRLTVT.

This sequence joins TRBV6-1 and TRBJ1-2; 8 bases map to TRBD1. Germline trimming cut 6 bases from V and 5 bases from J; bases unmatched to any gene: 5. The CDR3 consists of 13 residues. CDR1 and CDR2 (germline): MNHNS, SASEGT. The CDR3 region has the DNA TGTGCCAGCAGAGGACAGGGAGTATATGGCTACACCTTC. This translates into CASRGQGVYGYTF.

This clonotype was found a few times. This rearrangement joins TRBV7-2 to TRBJ1-1, with D unclear. Germline V gene lookup returns CDR1 SGHTA and CDR2 FQGNSA. The CDR3 runs to 14 residues. V lost 0 bases to trimming and J lost 2 bases, with 7 bases between them. CDR3 nucleotide sequence: TGTGCCAGCAGCTTAGCACCACATAACACTGAAGCTTTCTTT. Translating gives CASSLAPHNTEAFF.

CDR3: CASSPGSSTGELFF. The CDR3, as DNA: TGTGCCAGCTCCCCGGGATCTTCCACCGGGGAGCTGTTTTTT. V and J are TRBV18 and TRBJ2-2; D possibly corresponds to TRBD2 (5 bases). Trimming took off 6 bases at V and 4 bases at J, with 12 bases between the two ends. Germline values: CDR1 KGHSH, CDR2 LQKENI. The CDR3 is made up of 14 amino acids. The full variable domain, its missing parts supplied by reference TRBV18 and TRBJ2-2, is NAGVMQNPRHLVRRRGQEARLRCSPMKGHSHVYWYRQLPEEGLKFMVYLQKENIIDESGMPKERFSAEFPKEGPSILRIQQVVRGDSAAYFCASSPGSSTGELFFGEGSRLTVL.

The chain has TRBV10-2 and TRBJ2-3; D remains ambiguous. The germline CDR1 and CDR2 sequences are WSHSY and SAAADI. The CDR3 is 12 residues long. Trimming left V 10 bases short and J 5 bases short, with 13 bases between. CDR3 protein: CATRPSRDTQYF. The CDR3 coding sequence is TGCGCCACTCGGCCGAGTCGAGATACGCAGTATTTT.

This clonotype appeared a few times. The chain recombines TRBV20-1 with TRBJ2-5; 15 bases align to TRBD2. The germline CDR1 and CDR2 sequences are DFQATT and SNEGSKA (reference sequence). CDR3 length: 20 residues. Losses at the gene ends were 2 bases for V and 4 bases for J; bases not matched to a gene: 17. CDR3: CSARPSRTSGRAFERETQYF. In nucleotides, the CDR3 is TGCAGTGCTAGACCATCACGGACTAGCGGGAGGGCCTTCGAGCGAGAGACCCAGTACTTC.

The gene calls are TRBV21-1 and TRBJ1-1; the table's D call, TRBD1, has no DNA check behind it. TRBV21-1 is a listed pseudogene. This CDR3 comprises 15 residues. The CDR3 DNA sequence: TGTGCCAGCAGCCCCAAAGGACAGACCAACACTGAAGCTTTCTTT. This sequence encodes CASSPKGQTNTEAFF.

The J gene is TRBJ2-3, the V gene TRBV20-1; possibly TRBD1 or TRBD2 for D (6 bases each). This CDR3 is built from 18 residues. V was cut by 2 bases and J by 4 bases, with 25 bases left in between. Germline CDR1 is DFQATT and CDR2 is SNEGSKA (reference sequence). In DNA form, the CDR3 reads TGCAGTGCTAGACGGATTGGAGGGGGAGTCTCTTCCGCAGATACGCAGTATTTT. Encoded protein: CSARRIGGGVSSADTQYF.

This chain connects TRBV7-2 to TRBJ2-1; 8 nucleotides agree with TRBD2. V lost 4 bases to trimming and J lost 3 bases; unmatched junction nucleotides: 2. The CDR3 consists of 14 residues. Germline lookup yields CDR1 SGHTA and CDR2 FQGNSA. The CDR3 nucleotides read TGTGCCAGCAGCTCACGGGAGGGCTACAATGAGCAGTTCTTC. This codes for CASSSREGYNEQFF.

V usage is TRBV19 and J usage is TRBJ1-6; D unresolved. Germline assignment: CDR1 LNHDA and CDR2 SQIVND (reference sequence). This CDR3 is 14 amino acids long. Trimming stripped 1 base from V and 9 bases from J, with 10 bases between. The chain's CDR3 is CASSIGVSGSPLHF. CDR3 nucleotide sequence: TGTGCCAGTAGTATAGGGGTTTCGGGTTCACCCCTCCACTTT.

The chain employs TRBV20-1 and TRBJ1-1; a weak D match, TRBD1 (5 bases). The CDR3 loop spans 12 amino acids. V shed 3 bases and J shed 10 bases, with 15 bases lying between them. Germline CDR1 is DFQATT and CDR2 is SNEGSKA (reference sequence). The CDR3 reads CSARMERGAAFF. The CDR3 coding sequence is TGCAGTGCTAGGATGGAAAGGGGTGCAGCTTTCTTT.

The J gene is TRBJ1-3, the V gene TRBV24-1; D ambiguous. The length of the CDR3 is 15 residues. V was clipped by 7 bases and J by 2 bases, with 14 bases between them. CDR1 is KGHDR, CDR2 SFDVKD, per germline. The CDR3 is CATRPRSLPGNTIYF. The DNA for the CDR3 is TGTGCCACCAGACCCAGGAGTTTGCCTGGAAACACCATATATTTT.

This clonotype was observed a few times. The rearrangement links TRBV20-1 to TRBJ1-2, with 8 bases that match TRBD1. The CDR3 is 13 residues long. With 3 bases clipped from V and 7 bases from J, the junction kept 7 bases outside the gene matches. The V gene's germline CDR1 is DFQATT and CDR2 SNEGSKA (reference sequence). In DNA, the CDR3 is TGCAGTGCTAGCGACAGGGGATATTCTGGCTACACCTTC. It yields the protein CSASDRGYSGYTF.

The CDR3 reads CASSEEWASNQPQHF. In DNA form, the CDR3 reads TGTGCCAGCAGTGAAGAGTGGGCTAGCAATCAGCCCCAGCATTTT. V gene TRBV2 combines with J gene TRBJ1-5; D not resolved. V was trimmed by 1 base and J by 0 bases, leaving 7 bases between them. CDR3 length: 15 residues. The germline V gene has CDR1 SNHLY and CDR2 FYNNEI.

The genes are TRBV6-5 and TRBJ1-2; 7 bases line up with TRBD1. This CDR3 region has 15 residues. CDR1 and CDR2 from the germline V gene are MNHEY and SVGAGI. The junction had 4 bases not matched to a gene; V was cut back by 3 bases and J by 0 bases. CDR3 in DNA: TGTGCCAGCAGTTATCAGGGGGAGGCTAACTATGGCTACACCTTC. Residues: CASSYQGEANYGYTF.

The genes are TRBV11-2 and TRBJ1-6, with unresolved D. Trimming removed 1 base at V and 11 bases at J, with 15 bases between. CDR3 length: 15 residues. Germline V lookup: CDR1 SGHAT, CDR2 FQNNGV. As DNA, the CDR3 is TGTGCCAGCAGCTTAGGATTTCGGGCGAGGACACCCCTCCACTTT. Translating gives CASSLGFRARTPLHF.

This clonotype was recorded a few times. The V and J genes are TRBV5-8 and TRBJ2-1, with D unclear. The CDR3 contains 16 residues. The germline CDR1 and CDR2 sequences are SGHTS and YDEGEE. Trimming stripped 1 base from V and 0 bases from J, with 11 bases between. The CDR3 coding sequence is TGTGCCAGCAGCTTGTTTTCACCGAGCTCCTACAATGAGCAGTTCTTC. Encoded protein: CASSLFSPSSYNEQFF.

A few counts support this clonotype. This chain connects TRBV20-1 to TRBJ1-2; 7 bases line up with TRBD1. The germline V gene encodes CDR1 DFQATT and CDR2 SNEGSKA (reference sequence). Germline trimming cut 5 bases from V and 3 bases from J; bases unmatched to any gene: 18. This CDR3 has 17 residues. The CDR3 nucleotides read TGCAGTGCTCTACCTCCCGGGACAGCCGGCCCCCACTATGGCTACACCTTC. As protein: CSALPPGTAGPHYGYTF.

V and J are TRBV18 and TRBJ1-5; no definite D call. Deletions cut 2 bases from V and 3 bases from J, with 8 bases between. The germline V gene has CDR1 KGHSH and CDR2 LQKENI. The CDR3 spans 14 residues. In nucleotides, the CDR3 is TGTGCCAGCTCACCAATGGGATCCAATCAGCCCCAGCATTTT. Protein product: CASSPMGSNQPQHF.

This clonotype has only a few counts. The V call is TRBV7-2, the J call TRBJ1-2; D not certain. CDR3 length: 12 residues. Germline V gene sequence: CDR1 SGHTA, CDR2 FQGNSA. The V and J ends lost 3 bases and 8 bases respectively, with 10 bases between them. As DNA, the CDR3 is TGTGCCAGCAGCTTGAACGCAGGAGGCTACACCTTC. Translating it yields CASSLNAGGYTF.

J is TRBJ1-2 and V is TRBV6-2 or TRBV6-3, with D perhaps matching TRBD1 (6 bases). The CDR3 loop spans 14 amino acids. V lost 6 bases and J 4 bases, leaving 15 bases between the germline ends. Germline loops: CDR1 MNHEY, CDR2 SVGEGT. The CDR3 protein is CASSTTVDSYGYTF. The CDR3 DNA reads as TGTGCCAGCAGCACGACGGTGGACAGCTATGGCTACACCTTC.

The chain recombines TRBV21-1 with TRBJ1-5; the tabulated D call, TRBD1, remains unverified against the DNA. TRBV21-1 is an annotated pseudogene. The CDR3 consists of 12 residues. The CDR3 loop reads CASQGSRQPQHF. For the CDR3, the DNA is TGTGCCAGTCAGGGAAGCAGGCAGCCCCAGCATTTT.